One and the same sample provided the 29 T cell receptor beta chains below, sequenced in a study of blood T cell repertoires in COVID-19. Profiling relied on immunoSEQ multiplex PCR, and the TCRdb table lists in-frame clones only, not all of them. The sample lists about 200,000 clones; around three quarters were seen once. The specimen sequenced was peripheral blood. Receptors were obtained from a woman in her 70s with acute or convalescent COVID-19.

The chain uses TRBV5-1 and TRBJ2-7; 7 nucleotides line up with TRBD1. The CDR3 loop spans 12 amino acids. Germline CDR1 SGHRS, CDR2 YFSETQ. Germline trimming cut 7 bases from V and 2 bases from J; bases unmatched to any gene: 3. CDR3 DNA: TGCGCCAGCTCGCAGGGGGCCTACGAGCAGTACTTC. This translates into CASSQGAYEQYF.

The V gene is TRBV27, the J gene TRBJ2-7; 10 bases are shared with TRBD1. The V gene's germline CDR1 is MNHEY and CDR2 SMNVEV (reference sequence). The CDR3 is made up of 15 amino acids. V lost 4 bases, J lost 3 bases, and 6 bases stayed unmatched. CDR3 loop: CASSWETGGVYEQYF. The CDR3 DNA is TGTGCCAGCAGTTGGGAGACAGGGGGCGTCTACGAGCAGTACTTC.

The chain recombines TRBV18 with TRBJ2-3; tentatively, D is TRBD1 (6 bases). With 6 bases removed from V and 0 bases from J, the gap between germline ends came to 10 bases. There are 14 residues in the CDR3. CDR1 and CDR2 (germline): KGHSH, LQKENI. For the CDR3, the DNA is TGTGCCAGCTCGCACGACAGGAGCACAGATACGCAGTATTTT. Its translation: CASSHDRSTDTQYF.

The V and J genes are TRBV7-2 and TRBJ2-3, with D uncertain. Deletions cut 5 bases from V and 2 bases from J, with 11 bases between. The germline gives CDR1 SGHTA, CDR2 FQGNSA. The CDR3 has 14 residues. The CDR3 is CASSREFSTDTQYF. CDR3 sequence (DNA): TGTGCCAGCAGCCGCGAGTTTTCCACAGATACGCAGTATTTT.

This chain connects TRBV7-2 to TRBJ2-2; a weak D match, TRBD2 (5 bases). The CDR3 is 18 amino acids. Germline assignment: CDR1 SGHTA and CDR2 FQGNSA. Trimming took off 0 bases at V and 0 bases at J, with 14 bases between the two ends. The CDR3 region has the DNA TGTGCCAGCAGCTTAGCAGAGCCGAGGGCCGCGAACACCGGGGAGCTGTTTTTT. It yields the protein CASSLAEPRAANTGELFF.

The chain combines TRBV10-1 with TRBJ1-1; TRBD1 might be the D (5 bases). The CDR3 is 13 residues long. Trimming cost V 0 bases and J 4 bases, with 6 bases left between them. Germline assignment: CDR1 WNHNN and CDR2 SYGVQD (reference sequence). The CDR3 DNA sequence: TGCGCCAGCAGTGAGTCCCAGGGCACTGAAGCTTTCTTT. This gives the protein CASSESQGTEAFF.

The rearrangement uses TRBV5-1 and TRBJ2-7, with a tentative D call TRBD1 (5 bases). CDR3 length equals 13 residues. V lost 0 bases, J lost 7 bases, and 11 bases lay in between. Germline CDR1 SGHRS, CDR2 YFSETQ. CDR3 bases: TGCGCCAGCAGCTTGGAGTTGGGGCTGGAGCAGTACTTC. As protein: CASSLELGLEQYF.

The J gene is TRBJ1-2, the V gene TRBV5-1; 11 bases align to TRBD1. Germline assignment: CDR1 SGHRS and CDR2 YFSETQ. V dropped 3 bases and J dropped 8; count of bases not matched to a gene: 9. The CDR3 has 15 amino acids. CDR3 protein: CASSSSPGQGGGYTF. The DNA for the CDR3 is TGCGCCAGCAGCTCGTCCCCGGGACAGGGGGGAGGCTACACCTTC.

The V and J genes are TRBV5-4 and TRBJ2-4; D is perhaps TRBD2 (7 bases). The ends were cut back, 0 bases at V and 8 bases at J, with 9 bases in the middle. Germline assignment: CDR1 SGHNT and CDR2 YYREEE (reference sequence). The CDR3 consists of 13 residues. CDR3 sequence: CASSLEGGDIQYF. As DNA, the CDR3 is TGTGCCAGCAGCTTGGAGGGGGGGGACATTCAGTACTTC.

The CDR3 coding sequence is TGCGCCAGCAGCCAAGGTATCAGCGGACCGCAGGATACGCAGTATTTT. Protein sequence: CASSQGISGPQDTQYF. The V call is TRBV4-3, the J call TRBJ2-3; the D gene is possibly TRBD2 (5 bases). Trimming shortened V by 1 base and J by 6 bases, and 17 bases separated the two germline ends. There are 16 residues in the CDR3. Germline lookup yields CDR1 LGHNA and CDR2 YSLEER.

V gene TRBV7-2 combines with J gene TRBJ2-2, with 9 positions matching TRBD2. V lost 5 bases to trimming and J lost 0 bases; unmatched junction nucleotides: 1. Germline loops: CDR1 SGHTA, CDR2 FQGNSA. This CDR3 spans 15 amino acids. Here the CDR3 reads CASSASGANTGELFF. CDR3 coding DNA: TGTGCCAGCAGCGCTAGCGGGGCGAACACCGGGGAGCTGTTTTTT.

The chain employs TRBV18 and TRBJ2-6; TRBD1 aligns across 8 bases. CDR1 is KGHSH, CDR2 LQKENI, per germline. The CDR3 runs to 15 residues. Losses at the gene ends were 4 bases for V and 4 bases for J; bases not matched to a gene: 3. The CDR3 nucleotides read TGTGCCAGCTCACAGACAGGGGACGGGGCCAACGTCCTGACTTTC. Residues: CASSQTGDGANVLTF.

The chain recombines TRBV4-1 with TRBJ2-5, with a possible D match to TRBD2 (6 bases). Trimming pared 0 bases from V and 5 bases from J, leaving 16 bases between. CDR3 size: 16 residues. CDR1 and CDR2 from the germline V gene are MGHRA and YSYEKL. The CDR3 is CASSQEGTGGPETQYF. The DNA for the CDR3 is TGCGCCAGCAGCCAAGAAGGGACTGGGGGTCCGGAGACCCAGTACTTC.

V and J are TRBV24-1 and TRBJ2-3, with 12 positions matching TRBD1. The germline gives CDR1 KGHDR, CDR2 SFDVKD. There are 16 residues in the CDR3. V lost 5 bases and J lost 5; bases outside the gene matches: 7. CDR3 in DNA: TGTGCCACCAGTGGGGACAGGGGGCTCGGGGGAGATACGCAGTATTTT. It yields the protein CATSGDRGLGGDTQYF.

This clone was seen once. The chain uses TRBV10-3 and TRBJ2-6; the match to TRBD1 covers 8 bases. The ends lost 11 bases at V and 0 bases at J; junction bases unmatched: 6. This CDR3 spans 15 amino acids. Germline V lookup: CDR1 ENHRY, CDR2 SYGVKD. CDR3 sequence (DNA): TGTGCCTCCGGGACAGGTCACTCTGGGGCCAACGTCCTGACTTTC. Its translation is CASGTGHSGANVLTF.

This clone is a singleton in its sample. V and J are TRBV7-9 and TRBJ1-4; D might be TRBD1 (5 bases). Germline CDR1 is SEHNR and CDR2 is FQNEAQ (reference sequence). V lost 2 bases, J lost 8 bases, and 12 bases lay in between. The CDR3 covers 14 residues. CDR3 loop: CASSLQAGKEKLFF. The CDR3 DNA is TGTGCCAGCAGCTTACAGGCAGGGAAAGAAAAACTGTTTTTT.

The chain links TRBV6-2 or TRBV6-3 to TRBJ2-2, with TRBD2 matching over 9 bases. The CDR3 consists of 19 residues. Germline loops: CDR1 MNHEY, CDR2 SVGEGT. The ends lost 0 bases at V and 3 bases at J; junction bases unmatched: 11. The CDR3 is CASSYSPAGGPGDTGELFF. CDR3 DNA sequence: TGTGCCAGCAGTTACTCGCCCGCGGGGGGGCCGGGTGACACCGGGGAGCTGTTTTTT.

This clone was detected a few times. V and J are TRBV13 and TRBJ1-2, with a tentative D call TRBD1 (6 bases). The CDR3 has 12 residues. Between the trimmed V and J ends, which lost 5 bases and 8 bases, there was a span of 12 bases. Germline V gives CDR1 PRHDT, CDR2 FYEKMQ (reference sequence). The DNA of the CDR3 is TGTGCCAGCAGCGTACAGGGTTTAGGCTACACCTTC. Its translation: CASSVQGLGYTF.

This chain joins TRBV27 and TRBJ2-5; D ambiguous. The CDR3 sequence is 14 residues long. Trimming stripped 6 bases from V and 6 bases from J, with 17 bases between. Germline CDR1 and CDR2: MNHEY and SMNVEV (reference sequence). CDR3 nucleotide sequence: TGTGCCAGCAGCCCCAATATTGCTGGGCAGACCCAGTACTTC. Its translation: CASSPNIAGQTQYF.

The chain carries TRBV3-1 (or the pseudogene TRBV3-2) and TRBJ2-1; 14 nucleotides align to TRBD2. CDR1 is LGHDT, CDR2 YNNKEL, per germline (reference sequence). This CDR3 has 15 residues. The V gene end was trimmed by 4 bases and the J gene end by 6 bases; junction bases not matched to a gene: 2. The DNA for the CDR3 is TGTGCCAGCAGCCCGACTAGCGGGGGGGCCAATGAGCAGTTCTTC. Its protein product is CASSPTSGGANEQFF.

The chain has TRBV7-2 and TRBJ2-3; possible D gene TRBD2, 7 bases. Germline V gene sequence: CDR1 SGHTA, CDR2 FQGNSA. The CDR3 loop spans 16 amino acids. V was cut by 1 base and J by 5 bases, with 16 bases left in between. CDR3 sequence reads: CASSLGGRGRGDTQYF. CDR3 nucleotides: TGTGCCAGCAGCTTAGGGGGGCGGGGGAGGGGAGATACGCAGTATTTT.

The J gene is TRBJ2-1, the V gene TRBV10-3; maybe TRBD2 (6 bases). The CDR3 is made up of 15 amino acids. Germline V gene lookup returns CDR1 ENHRY and CDR2 SYGVKD. The V end was cut by 10 bases, the J end by 0 bases, with 16 bases between. The CDR3 reads CATGGEWSSYNEQFF. CDR3 nucleotides: TGTGCCACCGGGGGTGAATGGAGCTCCTACAATGAGCAGTTCTTC.

The V gene is TRBV6-6, the J gene TRBJ1-5; D call uncertain. Germline CDR1 reads MNHNY; CDR2 reads SVGAGI (reference sequence). The ends were cut back, 2 bases at V and 4 bases at J, with 6 bases in the middle. The CDR3 totals 13 residues. CDR3 sequence (DNA): TGTGCCAGCAGTTACGCACAGAATCAGCCCCAGCATTTT. Translating gives CASSYAQNQPQHF.

DNA of the CDR3: TGTGCCAGCTCACCCAGCATGACAGCTGAGGAGCAGTACTTC. Protein: CASSPSMTAEEQYF. This chain joins TRBV18 and TRBJ2-7, with D possibly matching TRBD1 (5 bases). This CDR3 is built from 14 residues. With 3 bases removed from V and 7 bases from J, the gap between germline ends came to 16 bases. The V gene's germline CDR1 is KGHSH and CDR2 LQKENI.

The chain has TRBV27 and TRBJ1-5; 8 nucleotides align to TRBD1. CDR3 length equals 15 residues. V lost 5 bases, J lost 6 bases, and 9 bases stayed unmatched. Germline values: CDR1 MNHEY, CDR2 SMNVEV (reference sequence). CDR3 loop: CASSTQGALGQPQHF. The CDR3 DNA follows: TGTGCCAGCAGTACCCAGGGGGCTCTGGGTCAGCCCCAGCATTTT.

This chain connects TRBV30 to TRBJ1-6, with D possibly matching TRBD1 (6 bases). CDR1 and CDR2 from the germline V gene are GTSNPN and SVGIG (reference sequence). The CDR3 sequence is 12 residues long. V lost 5 bases to trimming and J lost 9 bases, with 11 bases between them. CDR3 region: CAWEPGASPLHF. CDR3 DNA sequence: TGTGCCTGGGAACCAGGGGCTTCACCCCTCCACTTT.

This clone was detected only a few times. The rearrangement joins TRBV7-8 to TRBJ1-1; 7 positions match TRBD1. The germline gives CDR1 SGHVS, CDR2 FQNEAQ. The CDR3 is made up of 14 amino acids. After removal of 5 bases from V and 1 base from J, the junction contained 4 bases not matched to a gene. For the CDR3, the DNA is TGTGCCAGCAGCCCAAGGACAGGGAACACTGAAGCTTTCTTT. This translates into CASSPRTGNTEAFF.

This chain uses TRBV30 with TRBJ1-4, with D possibly being TRBD1 (5 bases). Germline assignment: CDR1 GTSNPN and CDR2 SVGIG (reference sequence). This CDR3 contains 14 residues. The V end was cut by 0 bases, the J end by 7 bases, with 12 bases between. The CDR3 sequence: CAWSVQDRVEKLFF. The CDR3 coding sequence is TGTGCCTGGAGTGTACAGGACCGTGTTGAAAAACTGTTTTTT.

CDR3 sequence: CASSLVSGGAPAQYF. The CDR3 DNA is TGTGCCAGCAGCTTAGTGAGCGGGGGGGCTCCTGCGCAGTATTTT. The chain carries TRBV7-2 and TRBJ2-3; TRBD2 aligns across 10 bases. With V trimmed by 1 base and J by 10 bases, 8 bases remained unmatched. CDR1 is SGHTA and CDR2 is FQGNSA in the germline V gene. The CDR3 is 15 residues long.